Listed below are T cell receptor beta chains from one sample, sequenced in a study of control samples from healthy donors and cancer patients. The repertoire was sequenced with immunoSEQ multiplex PCR; TCRdb's copy has only in-frame clones and lacks some. Of around 140,000 clones in the sample, roughly nine tenths were seen once. Input material: blood. Every receptor here comes from a man younger than 30 in good health. Each CDR3 is given with its conserved first and last residue. D genes are given only for firm matches. Size tells how often a clone was seen (once, few, many) or the class of an expanded clone, and some rows leave it out.

D: .
J: TRBJ1-5
V: TRBV28
size: .
CDR3: CASSKGNQPQHF
DNA: TGTGCCAGCAGTAAGGGCAATCAGCCCCAGCATTTT

D: TRBD1
J: TRBJ2-3
V: TRBV2
size: .
CDR3: CASSEQGPGGQYF
DNA: TGTGCCAGCAGTGAACAGGGCCCAGGGGGGCAGTATTTT

D: TRBD2
J: TRBJ2-3
V: TRBV5-1
size: .
CDR3: CASQIASGSDTQYF
DNA: TGCGCCAGCCAAATCGCTAGCGGGTCAGATACGCAGTATTTT

D: .
J: TRBJ1-1
V: TRBV29-1
size: .
CDR3: CSVGGTEAFF
DNA: TGCAGCGTTGGGGGCACTGAAGCTTTCTTT

D: .
J: TRBJ2-1
V: TRBV11-3
size: .
CDR3: CASSLGVYNEQFF
DNA: TGTGCCAGCAGCTTAGGCGTTTACAATGAGCAGTTCTTC

D: .
J: TRBJ1-5
V: TRBV6-5
size: .
CDR3: CAGSRGEYSNQPQHF
DNA: TGTGCCGGCTCCAGGGGCGAATATAGCAATCAGCCCCAGCATTTT

D: .
J: TRBJ1-2
V: TRBV7-3
size: .
CDR3: CASSGDGGTIEYGYTF
DNA: TGTGCCAGCAGCGGGGACGGGGGCACAATTGAGTATGGCTACACCTTC

D: .
J: TRBJ1-2
V: TRBV28
size: few
CDR3: CASSLVTGENGYTF
DNA: TGTGCCAGCAGTTTAGTGACCGGGGAAAATGGCTACACCTTC

D: TRBD1
J: TRBJ2-4
V: TRBV7-8
size: .
CDR3: CASSLKTPGQKKEDIAKNIQYF
DNA: TGTGCCAGCAGCTTAAAAACCCCGGGACAGAAGAAGGAGGATATAGCCAAAAACATTCAGTACTTC

D: TRBD1
J: TRBJ2-7
V: TRBV10-2
size: .
CDR3: CASTDRVLYEQYF
DNA: TGCGCCAGCACGGACAGGGTGTTATACGAGCAGTACTTC

D: TRBD2
J: TRBJ2-3
V: TRBV27
size: .
CDR3: CASSAIWTSGGASTDTQYF
DNA: TGTGCCAGCAGTGCTATCTGGACTAGCGGGGGGGCTAGCACAGATACGCAGTATTTT

D: TRBD2
J: TRBJ2-7
V: TRBV2
size: .
CDR3: CASSDTSGGAREQYF
DNA: TGTGCCAGCAGTGACACTAGCGGGGGGGCTCGTGAGCAGTACTTC

D: .
J: TRBJ1-5
V: TRBV7-2
size: .
CDR3: CASSPQGIGPQHF
DNA: TGTGCCAGCAGTCCCCAGGGAATCGGGCCCCAGCATTTT

D: .
J: TRBJ2-5
V: TRBV5-4
size: once
CDR3: CASSLAGGVGTQYF
DNA: TGTGCCAGCAGCTTGGCCGGCGGCGTGGGGACCCAGTACTTC

D: .
J: TRBJ1-3
V: TRBV7-9
size: .
CDR3: CASSFYDGSSGNTIYF
DNA: TGTGCCAGCAGCTTTTACGACGGGAGCTCTGGAAACACCATATATTTT

D: .
J: TRBJ1-1
V: TRBV19
size: .
CDR3: CASGGDRRATEAFF
DNA: TGTGCCAGCGGGGGGGACCGGCGGGCCACTGAAGCTTTCTTT

D: TRBD1
J: TRBJ1-1
V: TRBV7-9
size: .
CDR3: CASSDVSTGQTEAFF
DNA: TGTGCCAGCAGCGACGTCTCGACAGGGCAAACTGAAGCTTTCTTT

D: TRBD1
J: TRBJ1-2
V: TRBV6-1
size: .
CDR3: CASSDGDRALYGYTF
DNA: TGTGCCAGCAGTGACGGGGACAGGGCTCTCTATGGCTACACCTTC

D: .
J: TRBJ2-2
V: TRBV7-9
size: .
CDR3: CASSLAGGNTGELFF
DNA: TGTGCCAGCAGCTTAGCAGGGGGGAACACCGGGGAGCTGTTTTTT